This T cell receptor (beta chain) was sequenced for a study of T cell repertoires and HLA-DP antigens. Germline V CDR1 and CDR2: SNHLY, FYNNEI. V gave up 1 base and J gave up 11 bases; unmatched junction bases: 13. There are 15 residues in the CDR3. The study, taken as a whole, reports: Naive and memory CD4+ cells were analysed together, not apart. Sorted CD137+ clonality was roughly 0.39 for both alloantigens, versus 0.03 to 0.04 pre-culture. Total CD4+ responders were stimulated by HeLa antigen-presenting cells.

TCRdb's table, derived via immunoSEQ multiplex PCR, lists solely in-frame clones and lacks some. The table has around 110,000 clones, nearly 95% seen once. To note about this clone: The antigen remains undetermined.

The material sequenced was CD4+ T cells from PBMCs. The origin of this receptor is a woman aged 18 to 35 in good health and CMV-seronegative. This chain joins TRBV2 and TRBJ1-1; 7 nucleotides agree with TRBD1. CDR3 DNA sequence: TGTGCCAGCAGTGAAGAGGGGGCGGCAGGGGCTGCGGCTTTCTTT. The encoded protein is CASSEEGAAGAAAFF.